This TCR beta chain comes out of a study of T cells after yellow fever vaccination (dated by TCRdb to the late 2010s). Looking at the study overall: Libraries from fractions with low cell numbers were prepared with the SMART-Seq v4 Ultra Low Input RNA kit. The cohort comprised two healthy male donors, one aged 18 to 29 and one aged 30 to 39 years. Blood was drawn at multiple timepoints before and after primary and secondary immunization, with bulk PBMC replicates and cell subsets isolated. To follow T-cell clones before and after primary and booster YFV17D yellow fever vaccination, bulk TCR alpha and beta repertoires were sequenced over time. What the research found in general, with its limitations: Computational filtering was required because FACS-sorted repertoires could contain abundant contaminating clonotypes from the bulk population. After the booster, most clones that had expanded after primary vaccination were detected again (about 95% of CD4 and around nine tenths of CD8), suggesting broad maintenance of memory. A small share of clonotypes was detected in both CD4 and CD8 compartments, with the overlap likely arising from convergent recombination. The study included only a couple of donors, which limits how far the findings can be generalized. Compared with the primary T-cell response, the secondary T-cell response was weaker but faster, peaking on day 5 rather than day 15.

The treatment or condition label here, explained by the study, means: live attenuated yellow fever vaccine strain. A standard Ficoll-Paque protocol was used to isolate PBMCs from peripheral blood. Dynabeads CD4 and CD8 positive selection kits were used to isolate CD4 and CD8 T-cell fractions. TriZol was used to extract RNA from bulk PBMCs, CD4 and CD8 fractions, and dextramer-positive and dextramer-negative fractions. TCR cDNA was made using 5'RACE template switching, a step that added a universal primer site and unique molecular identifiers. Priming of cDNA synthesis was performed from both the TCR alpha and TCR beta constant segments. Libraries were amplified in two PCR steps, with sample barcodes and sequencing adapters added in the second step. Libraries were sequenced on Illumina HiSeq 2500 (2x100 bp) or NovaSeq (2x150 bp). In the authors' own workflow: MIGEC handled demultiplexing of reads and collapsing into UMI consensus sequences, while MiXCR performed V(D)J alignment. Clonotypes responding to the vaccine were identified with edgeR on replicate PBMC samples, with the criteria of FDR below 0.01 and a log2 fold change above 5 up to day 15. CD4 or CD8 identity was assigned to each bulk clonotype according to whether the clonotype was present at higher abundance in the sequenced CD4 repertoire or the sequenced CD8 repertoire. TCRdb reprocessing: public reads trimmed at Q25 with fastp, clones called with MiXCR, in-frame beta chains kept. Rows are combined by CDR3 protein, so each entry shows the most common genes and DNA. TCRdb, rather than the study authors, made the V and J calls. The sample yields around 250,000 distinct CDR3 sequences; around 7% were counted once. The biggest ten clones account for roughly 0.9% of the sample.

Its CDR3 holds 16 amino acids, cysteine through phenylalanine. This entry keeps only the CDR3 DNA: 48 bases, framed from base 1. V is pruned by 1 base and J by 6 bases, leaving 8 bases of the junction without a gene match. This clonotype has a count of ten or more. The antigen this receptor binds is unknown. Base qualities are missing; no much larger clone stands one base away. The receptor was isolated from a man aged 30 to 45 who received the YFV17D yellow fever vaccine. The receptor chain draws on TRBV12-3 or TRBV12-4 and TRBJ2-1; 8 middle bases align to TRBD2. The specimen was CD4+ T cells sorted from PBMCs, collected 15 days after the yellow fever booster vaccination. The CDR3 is CASSLGAAGTSNEQFF. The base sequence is TGTGCCAGCAGTTTAGGGGCGGCAGGGACTAGCAATGAGCAGTTCTTC.